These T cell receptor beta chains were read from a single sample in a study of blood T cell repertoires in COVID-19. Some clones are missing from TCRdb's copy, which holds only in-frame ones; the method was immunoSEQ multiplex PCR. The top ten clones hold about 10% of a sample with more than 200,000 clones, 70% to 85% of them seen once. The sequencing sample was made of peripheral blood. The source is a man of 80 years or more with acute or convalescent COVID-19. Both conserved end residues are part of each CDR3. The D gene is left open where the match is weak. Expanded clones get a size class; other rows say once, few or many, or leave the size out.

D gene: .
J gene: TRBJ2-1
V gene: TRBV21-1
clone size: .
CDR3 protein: CASSTEPGTSGGTTFREQFF
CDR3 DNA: TGTGCCAGCAGCACGGAACCCGGGACTAGCGGGGGGACAACCTTCAGGGAGCAGTTCTTC

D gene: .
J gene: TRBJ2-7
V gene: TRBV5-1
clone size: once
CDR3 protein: CASSLVAGSHEQYF
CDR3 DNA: TGCGCCAGCAGCTTGGTAGCAGGGTCCCACGAGCAGTACTTC

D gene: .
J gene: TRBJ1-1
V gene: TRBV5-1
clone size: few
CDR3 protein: CASSLDSGPVTEAFF
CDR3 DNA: TGCGCCAGCAGCTTGGATTCGGGTCCTGTGACTGAAGCTTTCTTT

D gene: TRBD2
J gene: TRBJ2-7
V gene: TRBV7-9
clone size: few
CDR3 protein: CASSPAGVYYEQYF
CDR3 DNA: TGTGCCAGCAGCCCTGCGGGGGTCTACTACGAGCAGTACTTC

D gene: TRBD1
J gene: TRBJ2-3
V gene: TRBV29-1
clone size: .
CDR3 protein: CSVDRGTDTQYF
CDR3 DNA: TGCAGCGTCGACAGGGGGACAGATACGCAGTATTTT

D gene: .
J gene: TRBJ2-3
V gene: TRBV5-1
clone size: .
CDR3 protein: CASSSSGFTDTQYF
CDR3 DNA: TGCGCCAGCAGCTCGAGCGGATTCACAGATACGCAGTATTTT

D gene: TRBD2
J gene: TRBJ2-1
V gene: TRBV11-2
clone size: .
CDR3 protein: CASSSLRAGVGSYNEQFF
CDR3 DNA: TGTGCCAGCAGCTCCCTCCGGGCGGGAGTGGGCTCCTACAATGAGCAGTTCTTC

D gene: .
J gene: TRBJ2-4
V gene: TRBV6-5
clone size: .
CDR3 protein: CASSYSRGSKNIQYF
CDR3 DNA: TGTGCCAGCAGTTACTCGCGGGGTAGCAAAAACATTCAGTACTTC

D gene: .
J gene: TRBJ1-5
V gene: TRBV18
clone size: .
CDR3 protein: CASSPQGESQPQHF
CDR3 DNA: TGTGCCAGCTCACCCCAGGGCGAGAGTCAGCCCCAGCATTTT

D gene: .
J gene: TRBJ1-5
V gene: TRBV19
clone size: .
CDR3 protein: CASSFAGVNQPQHF
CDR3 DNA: TGTGCCAGTAGTTTCGCGGGGGTCAATCAGCCCCAGCATTTT

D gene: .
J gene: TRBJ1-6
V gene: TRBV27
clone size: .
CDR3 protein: CASSLSRQASPLHF
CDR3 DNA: TGTGCCAGCAGTTTATCCCGACAGGCATCACCCCTCCACTTT

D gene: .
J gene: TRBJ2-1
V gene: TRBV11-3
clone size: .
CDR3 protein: CASSLDVRRASESSYNEQFF
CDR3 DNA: TGTGCCAGCAGCTTAGACGTCCGCCGGGCTAGCGAGAGCTCCTACAATGAGCAGTTCTTC

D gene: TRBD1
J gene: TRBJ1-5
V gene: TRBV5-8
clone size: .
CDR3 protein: CASSRRGTGNSNQPQHF
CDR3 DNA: TGTGCCAGCAGCCGCCGGGGGACAGGGAATAGCAATCAGCCCCAGCATTTT

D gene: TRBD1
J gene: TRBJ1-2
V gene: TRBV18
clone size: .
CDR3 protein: CASSHDRAANYGYTF
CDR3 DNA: TGTGCCAGCTCACACGACAGGGCAGCTAACTATGGCTACACCTTC

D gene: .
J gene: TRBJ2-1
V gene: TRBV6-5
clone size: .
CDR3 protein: CASSYILGSSYNEQFF
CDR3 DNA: TGTGCCAGCAGTTATATTCTTGGTAGCTCCTACAATGAGCAGTTCTTC

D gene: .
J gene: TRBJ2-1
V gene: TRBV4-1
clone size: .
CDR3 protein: CASSPGILGGNEQFF
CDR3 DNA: TGCGCCAGCAGTCCGGGGATCTTAGGAGGGAATGAGCAGTTCTTC

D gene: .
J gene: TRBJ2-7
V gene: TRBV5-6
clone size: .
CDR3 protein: CASSLVALDSYEQYF
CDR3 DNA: TGTGCCAGCAGCTTGGTAGCCCTTGACTCCTACGAGCAGTACTTC

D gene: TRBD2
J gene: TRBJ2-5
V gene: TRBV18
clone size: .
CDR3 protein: CASSPQGLVGETQYF
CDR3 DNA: TGTGCCAGCTCACCACAGGGACTAGTCGGAGAGACCCAGTACTTC

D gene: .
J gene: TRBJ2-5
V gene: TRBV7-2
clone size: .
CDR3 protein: CASSYKEFEETQYF
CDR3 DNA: TGTGCCAGCAGCTATAAGGAGTTTGAAGAGACCCAGTACTTC

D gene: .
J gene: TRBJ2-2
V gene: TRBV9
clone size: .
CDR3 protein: CASSVVRELNTGELFF
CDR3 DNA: TGTGCCAGCAGCGTAGTTAGAGAATTGAACACCGGGGAGCTGTTTTTT

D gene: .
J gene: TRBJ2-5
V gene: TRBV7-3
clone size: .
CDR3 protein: CASSLTGGLYQETQYF
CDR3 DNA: TGTGCCAGCAGCTTAACGGGTGGACTCTACCAAGAGACCCAGTACTTC

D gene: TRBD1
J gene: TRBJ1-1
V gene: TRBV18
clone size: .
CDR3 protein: CASSPAIPAGGAFF
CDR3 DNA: TGTGCCAGCTCTCCCGCAATACCGGCAGGGGGAGCTTTCTTT

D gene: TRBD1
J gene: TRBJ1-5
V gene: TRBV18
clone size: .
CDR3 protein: CASSPGQAASGQPQHF
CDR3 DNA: TGTGCCAGCTCTCCCGGACAGGCAGCAAGTGGACAGCCCCAGCATTTT

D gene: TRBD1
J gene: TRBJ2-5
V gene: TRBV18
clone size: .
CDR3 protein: CASSFRTGKETQYF
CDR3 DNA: TGTGCCAGCTCATTTCGGACAGGGAAAGAGACCCAGTACTTC

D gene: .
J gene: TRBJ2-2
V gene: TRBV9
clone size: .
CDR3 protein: CASTRLGGIDGELFF
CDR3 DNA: TGTGCCAGCACCCGATTGGGAGGTATCGACGGGGAGCTGTTTTTT

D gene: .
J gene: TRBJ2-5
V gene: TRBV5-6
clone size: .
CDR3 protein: CASSLSSAGKKETQYF
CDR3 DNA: TGTGCCAGCAGCCTTTCCTCGGCAGGGAAGAAGGAGACCCAGTACTTC

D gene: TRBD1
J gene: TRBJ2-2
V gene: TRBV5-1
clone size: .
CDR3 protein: CASSAMRTGLSGELFF
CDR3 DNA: TGCGCCAGCAGCGCCATGCGGACAGGTTTATCCGGGGAGCTGTTTTTT

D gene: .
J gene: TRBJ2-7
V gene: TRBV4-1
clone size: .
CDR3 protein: CASSHGQSRTARQYF
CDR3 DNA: TGCGCCAGCAGCCACGGACAGTCCCGGACTGCAAGGCAGTACTTC

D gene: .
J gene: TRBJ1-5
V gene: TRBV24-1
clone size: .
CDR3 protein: CATSGVQNNQPQHF
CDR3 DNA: TGTGCCACCTCGGGGGTGCAGAACAATCAGCCCCAGCATTTT

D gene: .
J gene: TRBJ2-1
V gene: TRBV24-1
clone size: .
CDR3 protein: CATSGGIKEQFF
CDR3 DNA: TGTGCCACCAGTGGCGGGATTAAGGAGCAGTTCTTC

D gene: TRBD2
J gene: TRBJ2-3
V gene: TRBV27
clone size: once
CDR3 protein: CASSSVRGTSGRAPDTQYF
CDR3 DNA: TGTGCCAGCAGTTCGGTGCGGGGGACTAGCGGGAGGGCGCCAGATACGCAGTATTTT

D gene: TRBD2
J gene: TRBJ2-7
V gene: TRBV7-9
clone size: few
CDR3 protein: CASSSFGGVNPYEQYF
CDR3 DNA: TGTGCCAGCAGCTCCTTCGGGGGGGTCAACCCCTACGAGCAGTACTTC

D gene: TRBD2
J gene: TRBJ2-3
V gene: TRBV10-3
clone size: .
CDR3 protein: CAISRNPTRAGGGDTQYF
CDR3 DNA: TGTGCCATCAGCCGTAACCCAACCAGAGCGGGAGGGGGAGATACGCAGTATTTT

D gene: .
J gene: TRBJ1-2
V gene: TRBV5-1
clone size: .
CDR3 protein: CASSLAPYGYTF
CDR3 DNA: TGCGCCAGCAGCTTGGCTCCCTATGGCTACACCTTC

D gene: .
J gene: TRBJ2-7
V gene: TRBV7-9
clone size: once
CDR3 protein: CASSLNRFEQYF
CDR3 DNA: TGTGCCAGCAGCTTAAATCGGTTCGAGCAGTACTTC

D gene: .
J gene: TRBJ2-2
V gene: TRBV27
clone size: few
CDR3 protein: CASSPQVYSAGELFF
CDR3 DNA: TGTGCCAGCAGCCCTCAGGTGTATTCGGCCGGGGAGCTGTTTTTT

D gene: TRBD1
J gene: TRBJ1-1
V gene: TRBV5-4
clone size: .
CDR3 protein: CASSVQGDTEAFF
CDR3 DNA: TGTGCCAGCAGCGTCCAGGGGGACACTGAAGCTTTCTTT

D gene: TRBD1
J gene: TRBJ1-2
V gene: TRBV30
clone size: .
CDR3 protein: CAWRPLRGQGGYTF
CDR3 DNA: TGTGCCTGGCGGCCGCTAAGGGGACAGGGAGGCTACACCTTC

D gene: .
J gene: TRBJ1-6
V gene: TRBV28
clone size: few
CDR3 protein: CASSLWGPINSPLHF
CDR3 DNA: TGTGCCAGCAGTTTATGGGGGCCGATCAATTCACCCCTCCACTTT

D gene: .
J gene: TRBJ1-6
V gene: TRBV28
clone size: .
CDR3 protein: CASKRGGKNSPLHF
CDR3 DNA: TGTGCCAGCAAACGGGGGGGTAAAAATTCACCCCTCCACTTT

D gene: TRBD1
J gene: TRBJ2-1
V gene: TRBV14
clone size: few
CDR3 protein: CASSQVLGAGGRNEQFF
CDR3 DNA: TGTGCCAGCAGCCAAGTTCTAGGGGCAGGGGGACGCAATGAGCAGTTCTTC

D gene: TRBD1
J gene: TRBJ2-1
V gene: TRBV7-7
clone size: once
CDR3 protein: CASSYGQGSYNEQFF
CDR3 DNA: TGTGCCAGCAGCTATGGACAGGGTTCCTACAATGAGCAGTTCTTC

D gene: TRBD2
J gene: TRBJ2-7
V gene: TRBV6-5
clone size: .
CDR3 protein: CASSYSSGREEQYF
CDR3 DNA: TGTGCCAGCAGTTACTCGAGCGGGAGGGAGGAGCAGTACTTC

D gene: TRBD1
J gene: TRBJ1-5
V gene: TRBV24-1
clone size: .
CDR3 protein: CATSGGTEYSNQPQHF
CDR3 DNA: TGTGCCACCAGTGGGGGGACAGAGTATAGCAATCAGCCCCAGCATTTT

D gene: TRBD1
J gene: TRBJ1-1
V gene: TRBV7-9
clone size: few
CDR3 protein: CASSLTGVKTEAFF
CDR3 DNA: TGTGCCAGCAGCTTGACAGGGGTAAAGACTGAAGCTTTCTTT

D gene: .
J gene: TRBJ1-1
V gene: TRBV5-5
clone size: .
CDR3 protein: CASSLAFGEAFF
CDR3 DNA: TGTGCCAGCAGCTTGGCCTTCGGGGAAGCTTTCTTT

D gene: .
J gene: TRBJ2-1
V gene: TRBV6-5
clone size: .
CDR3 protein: CASSYSKWGEYEQFF
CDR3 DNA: TGTGCCAGCAGTTACTCGAAATGGGGGGAGTATGAGCAGTTCTTC

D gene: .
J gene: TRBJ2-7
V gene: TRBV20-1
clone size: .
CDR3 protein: CSVRAGYEQYF
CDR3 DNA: TGCAGTGTCAGGGCCGGGTACGAGCAGTACTTC

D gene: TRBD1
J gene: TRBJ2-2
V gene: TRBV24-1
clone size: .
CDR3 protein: CATLGTGANTGELFF
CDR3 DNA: TGTGCCACCCTTGGGACAGGCGCGAACACCGGGGAGCTGTTTTTT

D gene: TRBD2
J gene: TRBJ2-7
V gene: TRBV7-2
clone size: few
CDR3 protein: CASSLRGAGTSGSTYEQYF
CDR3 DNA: TGTGCCAGCAGCTTAAGAGGGGCCGGGACTAGCGGGAGTACTTACGAGCAGTACTTC

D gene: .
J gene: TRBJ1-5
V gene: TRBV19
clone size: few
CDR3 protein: CASSAYGTNSNQPQHF
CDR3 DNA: TGTGCCAGTAGTGCCTACGGGACAAATAGCAATCAGCCCCAGCATTTT

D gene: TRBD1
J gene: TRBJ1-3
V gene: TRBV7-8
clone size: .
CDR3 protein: CASSLAGRQGRNTIYF
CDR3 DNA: TGTGCCAGCAGCTTAGCGGGGAGACAGGGGCGAAACACCATATATTTT

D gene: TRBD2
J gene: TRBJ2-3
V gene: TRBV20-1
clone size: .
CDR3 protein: CSASTGTRVFADTQYF
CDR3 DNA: TGCAGTGCTAGTACCGGGACTAGAGTCTTCGCAGATACGCAGTATTTT